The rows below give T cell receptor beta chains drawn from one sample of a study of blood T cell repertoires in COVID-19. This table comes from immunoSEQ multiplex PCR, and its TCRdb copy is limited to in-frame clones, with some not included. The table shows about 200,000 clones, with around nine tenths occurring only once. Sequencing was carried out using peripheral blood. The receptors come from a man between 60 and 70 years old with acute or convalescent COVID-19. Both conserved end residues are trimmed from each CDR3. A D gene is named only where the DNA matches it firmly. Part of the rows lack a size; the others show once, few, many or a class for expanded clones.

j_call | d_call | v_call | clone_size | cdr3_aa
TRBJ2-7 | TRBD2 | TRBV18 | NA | ASSPRGPSGGLSSYEQY
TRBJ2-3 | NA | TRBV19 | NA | ASSEARDKSTDTQY
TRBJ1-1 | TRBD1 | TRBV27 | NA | ASSSGTGMNTEAF
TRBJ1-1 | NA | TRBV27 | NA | ASSLDRMNTEAF
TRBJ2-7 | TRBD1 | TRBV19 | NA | ASSITGQSYEQY
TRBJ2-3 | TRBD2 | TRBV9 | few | ASSVGSLAVMTSTDTQY
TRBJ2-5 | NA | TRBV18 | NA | ASSLSGLEVETQY
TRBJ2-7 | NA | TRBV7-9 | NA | ASSLGSNYEQY
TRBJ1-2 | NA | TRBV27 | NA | ASSFQIPDEAELYGYT
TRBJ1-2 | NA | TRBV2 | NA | ASSPVPQVNYGYT
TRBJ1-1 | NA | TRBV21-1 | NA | ASSTSGVDEGEAF
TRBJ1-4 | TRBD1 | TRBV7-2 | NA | ASSLDSLGAGGNEKLF
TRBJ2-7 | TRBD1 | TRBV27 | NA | ASCQGRPGQGVSEQY
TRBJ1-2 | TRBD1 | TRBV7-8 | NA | ASSLVPGTGGHGYT
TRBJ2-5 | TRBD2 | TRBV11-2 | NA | ASSTSGGVQETQY
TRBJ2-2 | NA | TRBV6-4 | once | ASSAQGGSPGELF
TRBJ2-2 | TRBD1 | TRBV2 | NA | ASSEDRGPGELF
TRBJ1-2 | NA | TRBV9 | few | ASSPLTDGLYGYT
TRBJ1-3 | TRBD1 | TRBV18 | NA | ASSPELTGAGNTIY
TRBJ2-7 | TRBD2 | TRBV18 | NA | ASQREAGSSYEQY
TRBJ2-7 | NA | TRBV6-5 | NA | ASKRTASYEQY
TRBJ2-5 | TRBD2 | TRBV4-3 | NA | ASSQRLAAGDRGGTQY
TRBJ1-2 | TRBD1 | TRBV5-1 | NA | ASSSGQGGNYGYT
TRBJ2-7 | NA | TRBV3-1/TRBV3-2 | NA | ASSQGTLPGLH
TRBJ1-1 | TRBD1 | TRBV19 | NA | ASKGDRGNTEAF
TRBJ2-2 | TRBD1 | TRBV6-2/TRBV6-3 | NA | ASSNLGQPNTGELF
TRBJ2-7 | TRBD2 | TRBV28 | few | ASIVSGANYEQY
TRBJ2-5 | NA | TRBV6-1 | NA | ASSEEWTVQETQY
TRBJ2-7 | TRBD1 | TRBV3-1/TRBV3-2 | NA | ASSPSRGGQGAYEQY
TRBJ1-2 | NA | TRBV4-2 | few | ASSQSRGSTYGYT
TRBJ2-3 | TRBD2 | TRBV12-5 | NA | ASGLVRSGGAPDTQY
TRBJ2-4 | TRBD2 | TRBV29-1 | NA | SVERGRGDIQY
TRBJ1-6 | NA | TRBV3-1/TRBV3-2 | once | ASSYEDSPLH
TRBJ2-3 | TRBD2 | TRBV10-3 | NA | AISDGGTDTQY